The source of this TCR beta chain is a study of blood T cell repertoires in COVID-19. As for the study in general: The United States, Italy and Spain provided the acute and convalescent COVID-19 samples.

As processed by the authors: Using reference gene primer amplification, nucleated cell counts were estimated. Using immunoSEQ multiplex PCR, the repertoire was profiled, and TCRdb retains in-frame clones only, with some absent. The D gene and trimming were derived from the DNA, and the V and J assignments and clone size from that table. The table shows about 330,000 clones, with about 87% occurring only once. Categorization into cohorts depended on clinical history that participants reported. All recovered Cohort 3 donors got two negative PCRs, got clearance, or saw symptom resolution. This CDR3 region has 13 residues. V shed 5 bases and J 4 bases; nucleotides not matched to a gene: 5. CDR1 is SEHNR and CDR2 is FQNEAQ in the germline V gene (reference sequence).

The sample comprised PBMCs or T cells enriched from blood (not recorded which). This receptor was identified in a man aged 25-40 years who had recovered from COVID-19. The rearrangement uses TRBV7-9 and TRBJ2-7, with 7 bases that match TRBD1. CDR3 sequence reads: CASSPRTGYEQYF. Written as DNA, the CDR3 is TGTGCCAGCAGCCCCCGGACAGGTTACGAGCAGTACTTC. Using reference TRBV7-9 and TRBJ2-7 for the parts outside the CDR3, the full variable domain is DTGVSQNPRHKITKRGQNVTFRCDPISEHNRLYWYRQTLGQGPEFLTYFQNEAQLEKSRLLSDRFSAERPKGSFSTLEIQRTEQGDSAMYLCASSPRTGYEQYFGPGTRLTVT.